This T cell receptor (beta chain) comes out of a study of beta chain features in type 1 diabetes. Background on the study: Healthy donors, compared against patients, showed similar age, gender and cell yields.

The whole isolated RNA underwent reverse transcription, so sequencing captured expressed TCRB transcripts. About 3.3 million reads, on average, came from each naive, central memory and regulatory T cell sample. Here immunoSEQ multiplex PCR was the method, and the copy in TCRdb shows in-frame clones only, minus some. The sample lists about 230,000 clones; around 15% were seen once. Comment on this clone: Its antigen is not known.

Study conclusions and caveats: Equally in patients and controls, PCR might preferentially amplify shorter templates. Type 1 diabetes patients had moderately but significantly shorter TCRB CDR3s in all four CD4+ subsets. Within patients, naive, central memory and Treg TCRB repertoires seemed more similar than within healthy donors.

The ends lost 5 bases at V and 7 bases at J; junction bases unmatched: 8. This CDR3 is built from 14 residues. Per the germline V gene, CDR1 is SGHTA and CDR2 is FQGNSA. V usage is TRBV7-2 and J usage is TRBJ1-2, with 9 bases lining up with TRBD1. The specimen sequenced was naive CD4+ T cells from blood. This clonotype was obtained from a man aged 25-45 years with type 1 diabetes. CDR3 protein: CASSGQGQGGGYTF. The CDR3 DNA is TGTGCCAGCAGCGGCCAGGGACAGGGTGGTGGCTACACCTTC. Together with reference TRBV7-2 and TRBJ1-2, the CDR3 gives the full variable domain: GAGVSQSPSNKVTEKGKDVELRCDPISGHTALYWYRQSLGQGLEFLIYFQGNSAPDKSGLPSDRFSAERTGGSVSTLTIQRTQQEDSAVYLCASSGQGQGGGYTFGSGTRLTVV.